This T cell receptor beta chain is drawn from a study of vaccination and CD4 T cells after COVID-19. The sample holds a few counts of this clonotype. The antigen remains undetermined. The treatment here: 10-day PBMC culture with coronavirus spike peptide pools or control peptides (ViraFEST assay). Scientists ran DNA taken from cultured CD4+ T cells through the Oncomine TCR Beta short-read assay for sequencing. Each CDR3 protein is one row after TCRdb ran MiXCR on the PCR reads. The table lists 15,000 to 20,000 distinct CDR3 sequences, around 45% of them singletons. The receptor's source is a human donor who had recovered from COVID-19. The specimen was CD4+ T cells from blood, cultured in vitro.

CDR3 residues: CSARAPQSSGNEQFF. The CDR3 DNA follows: TGCAGTGCTAGAGCCCCTCAATCTTCGGGTAATGAGCAGTTCTTC. The chain joins TRBV20-1 to TRBJ2-1; no firm D call. Germline CDR1 and CDR2: DFQATT and SNEGSKA (reference sequence). CDR3 length equals 15 residues. V was cut by 1 base and J by 7 bases, with 17 bases left in between.